The sample holds a few counts of the clone carrying this TCR beta chain. This sample was taken from a study of T cells after yellow fever vaccination. Germline CDR1 reads LGHDT; CDR2 reads YNNKEL (reference sequence). The CDR3 contains 14 residues. Trimming cost V 4 bases and J 4 bases, with 13 bases left between them. MiXCR, run by TCRdb on the 5' RACE reads, gives a single entry per CDR3 protein. This table holds some 240,000 distinct CDR3 sequences, about 5.2% found once. This chain joins TRBV3-1 and TRBJ1-1; tentative D call: TRBD1 (5 bases). The specimen was CD4+ T cells sorted from PBMCs, collected on the day of the yellow fever booster vaccination. This TCR derives from a man aged 18 to 30 who received the YFV17D yellow fever vaccine. DNA of the CDR3: TGTGCCAGCAGCCGACAGTCTTCGGTCACTGAAGCTTTCTTT. Translated, it gives CASSRQSSVTEAFF.